The following is a T cell receptor beta chain sequence with its context. This sample was taken from a study of blood T cell repertoires in COVID-19. Here immunoSEQ multiplex PCR was the method, and the copy in TCRdb shows in-frame clones only, minus some. The sample has 140,000 to 150,000 clones; 85% to 90% are singletons. The clonotype originates from a woman between 45 and 65 years old with active or convalescent COVID-19. Sequenced material: peripheral blood.

The CDR3 reads CATSPRQGYITEAFF. For the CDR3, the DNA is TGTGCCACCAGCCCTAGACAGGGATACATCACTGAAGCTTTCTTT. The chain combines TRBV15 with TRBJ1-1, with 7 nucleotides matching TRBD1. CDR3 length: 15 amino acids. Germline lookup yields CDR1 LNHNV and CDR2 YYDKDF (reference sequence). The V gene end was trimmed by 5 bases and the J gene end by 4 bases; junction bases not matched to a gene: 10.